The entry that follows covers one TCR beta chain sequence. The antigen remains undetermined. Doses given second, at about 4 or about 12 weeks, were pooled. This entry comes from a study of T cell responses to AZD1222 COVID-19 vaccine. Notes on the study in general: Targets within unmutated variant regions were reportedly found for nearly half of spike-specific TCRs. Vaccination with two AZD1222 doses was followed by a rise in Spike-specific TCR breadth and depth. Mostly white British, mostly female donors; authors suggested clonal diversity may be underestimated.

This CDR3 has 15 residues. The V gene's germline CDR1 is MNHEY and CDR2 SMNVEV (reference sequence). V was clipped by 3 bases and J by 0 bases, with 11 bases between them. TCRdb's table, derived via immunoSEQ multiplex PCR, lists solely in-frame clones and lacks some. The data hold tens of thousands of clones, with around nine tenths observed a single time. The specimen was peripheral blood, collected 28 days after the second AZD1222 dose. This chain joins TRBV27 and TRBJ2-5, with TRBD1 as a possible D gene (6 bases). The clonotype was recovered from an adult who received the AZD1222 COVID-19 vaccine. This chain's CDR3 is CASSFQQGYQETQYF. The CDR3, as DNA: TGTGCCAGCAGTTTCCAACAGGGATACCAAGAGACCCAGTACTTC.